This TCR beta chain was identified in a study of metastatic and nonmetastatic thyroid tumors. No patient received treatment before thyroid surgery. V trimming: 1 base; J trimming: 1 base; junction bases outside the gene matches: 8. The CDR3 length is 18 residues. Per germline, CDR1 MNHEY and CDR2 SVGEGT. This clone was detected ten times or more. Per the study methods: It was from CDR3 differences across clinicopathological groups that a distant-metastasis classifier for papillary thyroid cancer was built. TCRdb re-analyzed the PCR reads using MiXCR. The V and J calls and clone size come from TCRdb's table, not from the authors' own analysis. Of around 59,000 clones listed, roughly 17% were seen once; the top ten hold less than 9.5%.

This sequence was found in a male donor with papillary thyroid cancer or a benign thyroid nodule (not recorded which). Some clones in this sample may be carry-over from other donors' samples. This sequence joins TRBV6-2 or TRBV6-3 and TRBJ2-2; 8 bases map to TRBD2. The specimen sequenced was blood. Here the CDR3 DNA reads TGTGCCAGCAGTTACTGGGCCGGACTAGCAGAGAACACCGGGGAGCTGTTTTTT. Protein product: CASSYWAGLAENTGELFF.